Here is one T cell receptor (beta chain) with its context. This clone was observed once. The antigen this receptor binds is unknown. No base qualities exist here, and no much larger clone lies one base off it. Library generation was performed with the immunoSEQ multiplex PCR assay. Not all clones reach the TCRdb copy of this immuneACCESS table, which keeps in-frame sequences only. Checked studies attribute under half of the gap to unresolved V genes and leave the rest unexplained. This sample holds 55,000 to 75,000 clones; nearly 95% were observed only once. The leading ten clones occupy about 0.03% of the sample. The data stem from a study of shared T cell receptors in the human thymus (dated by TCRdb to the early 2020s). The study in broad terms: The study examined how self-reactive, shared T-cell receptor alpha chains are generated in the human thymus.

CDR1 MNHEY and CDR2 SVGAGI were looked up in the germline V gene. Reading from cysteine to phenylalanine, the CDR3 counts 15 amino acids. CDR3 DNA only is kept here, 45 bases in frame from base 1. Trimmed from V: 2 bases; trimmed from J: 2 bases; junction bases lacking a gene match: 2. The sequencing input was thymocytes. The chain is made from TRBV6-5 and TRBJ1-5; the junction holds 8 bases that match TRBD1. The source of this sequence is a human donor. The DNA sequence follows: TGTGCCAGCAGTTACCGGACAGGGCGCAATCAGCCCCAGCATTTT. It translates to CASSYRTGRNQPQHF.